This T cell receptor (beta chain) is from a study of T cells expressing NK-cell markers. In the case of this clonotype: The antigen is not known.

Germline lookup yields CDR1 KGHDR and CDR2 SFDVKD. The CDR3 runs 17 residues. TCRdb reprocessed the 5' RACE reads and keeps a single row for each CDR3 protein, giving no DNA. The clone table shows around 280,000 distinct CDR3 sequences, with the ten largest holding under 0.5%. Findings and caveats of the study: The leading position in the CD3+CD56-NKG2C+ fraction of several donors also went to these clonotypes.

Sequenced input: blood T cells: a sorted CD56 or NKG2C T cell subset, CD4+ or CD8+ T cells, or bulk PBMC T cells (not recorded which). This chain connects TRBV24-1 to TRBJ2-1; TCRdb proposes TRBD2, but this gene call is untestable without DNA. This sequence originates from a man aged 18 to 30 in good health. The CDR3 spells CATSDPSSGRARYEQFF.